The clone carrying this TCR beta chain was seen once. Clones were read by immunoSEQ multiplex PCR, and TCRdb kept only the in-frame ones, dropping some. Of roughly 200,000 clones in the sample, about 77% were seen once. The data stem from a study of blood T cell repertoires in COVID-19. Across the study: From the United States, Italy and Spain came samples of acute and convalescent COVID-19.

This TCR derives from a woman of 80 years or more with active or convalescent COVID-19. Sequencing was done on a sample of peripheral blood.

CDR3 in DNA: TGCGCCAGCAGCGGGACAGGGAGTCTCGGAAACACCATATATTTT. It is translated as CASSGTGSLGNTIYF. The J gene is TRBJ1-3, the V gene TRBV5-1; TRBD1 agrees at 9 bases. CDR3 length equals 15 residues. J was trimmed by 4 bases and V by 4 bases; bases with no gene match: 6. Germline CDR1 reads SGHRS; CDR2 reads YFSETQ.